This T cell receptor beta chain stems from a study of blood T cell repertoires in COVID-19. Study in general: There were acute and convalescent COVID-19 samples, and they came from the United States, Italy and Spain. In each case, the material was cDNA or gDNA derived from T cells, B-cell-depleted T cells, or PBMCs.

Original processing methods: Reference gene primer amplification gave nucleated cell count estimates. Sequencing used immunoSEQ multiplex PCR; TCRdb keeps in-frame clones, though not all of them. V, J and clone size are taken as reported in that table, and D and trimming were inferred from the DNA itself. Seen here are under 300,000 clones, 89% observed once, and the top ten hold less than 2.5%. This CDR3 has 13 residues. Germline CDR1 reads SGHTA; CDR2 reads FQGTGA. The V and J ends lost 3 bases and 5 bases respectively, with 10 bases between them. This TCR was sampled from a middle-aged man with acute or convalescent COVID-19. Sequencing input: peripheral blood. The rearrangement joins TRBV7-3 to TRBJ2-5; D may be TRBD1 (6 bases). The CDR3 coding sequence is TGTGCCAGCAGCTTCAGGGGTGGTGAGACCCAGTACTTC. This encodes CASSFRGGETQYF.